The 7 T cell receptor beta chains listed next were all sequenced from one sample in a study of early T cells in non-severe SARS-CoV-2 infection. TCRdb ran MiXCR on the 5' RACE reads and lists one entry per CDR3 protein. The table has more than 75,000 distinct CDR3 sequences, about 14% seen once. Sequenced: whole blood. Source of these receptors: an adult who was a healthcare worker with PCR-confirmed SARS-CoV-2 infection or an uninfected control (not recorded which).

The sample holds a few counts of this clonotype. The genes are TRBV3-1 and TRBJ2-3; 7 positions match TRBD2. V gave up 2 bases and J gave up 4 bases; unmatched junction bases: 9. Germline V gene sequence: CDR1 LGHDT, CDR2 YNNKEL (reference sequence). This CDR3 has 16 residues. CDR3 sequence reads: CASSQSPSGAADTQYF. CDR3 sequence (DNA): TGTGCCAGCAGCCAATCGCCCAGCGGGGCCGCAGATACGCAGTATTTT.

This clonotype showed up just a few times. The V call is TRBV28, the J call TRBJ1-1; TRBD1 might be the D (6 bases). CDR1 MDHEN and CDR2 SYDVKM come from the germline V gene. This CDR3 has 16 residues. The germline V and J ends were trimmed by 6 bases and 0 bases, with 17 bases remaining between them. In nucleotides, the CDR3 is TGTGCCAGCAGACCCCCGGGGGCCGCCATGAACACTGAAGCTTTCTTT. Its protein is CASRPPGAAMNTEAFF.

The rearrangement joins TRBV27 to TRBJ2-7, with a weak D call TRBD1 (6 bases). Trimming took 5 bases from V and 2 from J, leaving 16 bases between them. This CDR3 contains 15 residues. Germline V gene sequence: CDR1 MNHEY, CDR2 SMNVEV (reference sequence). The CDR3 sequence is CASSPEGHPTYEQYF. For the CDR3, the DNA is TGTGCCAGCAGTCCCGAGGGACATCCCACCTACGAGCAGTACTTC.

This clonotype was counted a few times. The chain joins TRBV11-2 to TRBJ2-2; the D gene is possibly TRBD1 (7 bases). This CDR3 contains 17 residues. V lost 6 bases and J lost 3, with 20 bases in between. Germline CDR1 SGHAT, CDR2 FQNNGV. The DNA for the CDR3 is TGTGCCAGCAGACCTGGACCAGACAGGGAGGACACCGGGGAGCTGTTTTTT. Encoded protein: CASRPGPDREDTGELFF.

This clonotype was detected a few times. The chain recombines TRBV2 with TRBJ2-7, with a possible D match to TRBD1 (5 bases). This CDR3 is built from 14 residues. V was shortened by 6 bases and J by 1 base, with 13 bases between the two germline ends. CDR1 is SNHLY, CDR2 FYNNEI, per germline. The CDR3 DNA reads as TGTGCCAGCAGCCCCAGGGTTACGTCCTACGAGCAGTACTTC. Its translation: CASSPRVTSYEQYF.

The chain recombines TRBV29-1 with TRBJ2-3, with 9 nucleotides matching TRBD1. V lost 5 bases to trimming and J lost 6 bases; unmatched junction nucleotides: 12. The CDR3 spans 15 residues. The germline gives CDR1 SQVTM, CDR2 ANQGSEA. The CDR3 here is CSVLPGQGMGDTQYF. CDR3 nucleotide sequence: TGCAGCGTTCTACCGGGACAGGGTATGGGCGATACGCAGTATTTT.

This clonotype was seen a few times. CDR3 residues: CASSLRSHRPNTGELFF. CDR3 nucleotide sequence: TGTGCCAGCAGTCTGCGGTCTCATAGGCCGAACACCGGGGAGCTGTTTTTT. The rearrangement joins TRBV28 to TRBJ2-2; D is uncertain. This CDR3 has 17 residues. In germline, CDR1 is MDHEN, CDR2 SYDVKM. Deletions cut 5 bases from V and 0 bases from J, with 16 bases between.